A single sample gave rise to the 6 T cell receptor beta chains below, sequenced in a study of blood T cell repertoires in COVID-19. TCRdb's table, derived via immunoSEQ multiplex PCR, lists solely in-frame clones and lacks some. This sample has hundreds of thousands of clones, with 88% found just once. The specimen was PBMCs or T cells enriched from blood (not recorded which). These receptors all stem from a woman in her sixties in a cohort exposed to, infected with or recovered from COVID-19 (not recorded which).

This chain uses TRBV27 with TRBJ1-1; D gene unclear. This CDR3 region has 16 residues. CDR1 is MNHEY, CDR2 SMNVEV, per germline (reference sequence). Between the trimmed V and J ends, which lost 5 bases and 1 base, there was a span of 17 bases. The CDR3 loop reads CASSPTLGEGNTEAFF. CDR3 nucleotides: TGTGCCAGCAGTCCGACCTTGGGTGAGGGGAACACTGAAGCTTTCTTT.

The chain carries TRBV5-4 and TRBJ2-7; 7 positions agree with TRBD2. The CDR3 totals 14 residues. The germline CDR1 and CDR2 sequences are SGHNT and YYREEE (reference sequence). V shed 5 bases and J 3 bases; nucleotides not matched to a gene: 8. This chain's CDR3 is CASRAGLDYYEQYF. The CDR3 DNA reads TGTGCCAGCAGGGCCGGACTAGACTACTACGAGCAGTACTTC.

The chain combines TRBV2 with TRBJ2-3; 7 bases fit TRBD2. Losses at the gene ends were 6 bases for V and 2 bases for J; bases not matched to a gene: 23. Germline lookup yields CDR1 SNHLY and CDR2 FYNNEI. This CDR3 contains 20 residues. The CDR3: CASSRSNVAGSLATTDTQYF. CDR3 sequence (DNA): TGTGCCAGCAGCAGGTCCAATGTCGCGGGCTCACTAGCGACCACAGATACGCAGTATTTT.

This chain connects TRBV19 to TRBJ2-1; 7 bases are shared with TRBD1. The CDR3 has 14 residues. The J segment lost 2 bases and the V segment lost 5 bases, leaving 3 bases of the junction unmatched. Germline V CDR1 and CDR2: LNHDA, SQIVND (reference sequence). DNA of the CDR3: TGTGCCAGTAGTGTTGACAGGGCCTACAATGAGCAGTTCTTC. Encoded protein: CASSVDRAYNEQFF.

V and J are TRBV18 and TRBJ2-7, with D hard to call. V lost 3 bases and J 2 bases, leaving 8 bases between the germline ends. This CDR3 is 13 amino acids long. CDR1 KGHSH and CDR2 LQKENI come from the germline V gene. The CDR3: CASSPQSAYEQYF. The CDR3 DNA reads TGTGCCAGCTCACCCCAGAGCGCCTACGAGCAGTACTTC.

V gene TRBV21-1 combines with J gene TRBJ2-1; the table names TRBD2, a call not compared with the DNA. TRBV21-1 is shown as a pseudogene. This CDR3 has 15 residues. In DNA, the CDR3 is TGTGCCGGGCTTCCCGGGAAGTATTCCGACAATGAGCAGTTCTTC. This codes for CAGLPGKYSDNEQFF.